This TCR beta chain was observed in a study of blood T cell repertoires in COVID-19. Study as a whole: Sample material is recorded as cDNA or gDNA derived from T cells, B-cell-depleted T cells, or PBMCs.

Libraries were prepared by immunoSEQ multiplex PCR; TCRdb keeps only in-frame clonotypes and omits some of them. The sample has a few hundred thousand clones, 89% seen once; the top ten hold under 15%. The trim removed 1 base at V and 8 bases at J, leaving 5 bases unmatched. CDR1 is SGHAT and CDR2 is FQNNGV in the germline V gene. The CDR3 is 15 amino acids. Material for sequencing was peripheral blood. This sequence was found in a woman aged 55-70 years with acute or convalescent COVID-19. This chain uses TRBV11-2 with TRBJ1-6; TRBD1 aligns across 7 bases. The CDR3 DNA is TGTGCCAGCAGCTTAGTAGGGGGCGATCATTCACCCCTCCACTTT. This sequence encodes CASSLVGGDHSPLHF.